The entry below gives a single T cell receptor beta chain sequence along with its context. Its antigen remains unknown. This CDR3 is 15 amino acids long. Per the germline V gene, CDR1 is ENHRY and CDR2 is SYGVKD. With 10 bases removed from V and 0 bases from J, the gap between germline ends came to 13 bases. This sample is drawn from a study of identical twins. The study's findings and limits: There is a chance that invariant MAIT and iNKT cells partially muddied zero-insertion analyses. Sequences that were out-of-frame, alpha and twin-shared displayed an excess of low generation probability. Conclusions came from cross-sectional statistical analysis, not from following the same donors.

cDNA carried unique molecular identifiers, and a universal primer site was added by template switching. TCRdb re-called the 5' RACE reads through MiXCR, storing one row per CDR3 protein. The sample has roughly 1,500,000 distinct CDR3 sequences; under 35% are singletons. This TCR derives from a newborn girl in good health. Material: cord blood. The J gene is TRBJ1-6, the V gene TRBV10-3, with D possibly matching TRBD1 (5 bases). As DNA, the CDR3 is TGTGCCACTATGGACATCGGCTCCTATAATTCACCCCTCCACTTT. As protein: CATMDIGSYNSPLHF.